What follows are 26 T cell receptor beta chains derived from one specimen sequenced in a study of shared clonotypes between healthy human individuals. Method: immunoSEQ multiplex PCR; TCRdb's copy keeps in-frame clones and lacks some. In the table there are approximately 2,300,000 clones, around 90% of which are singletons. The sequenced sample was naive CD4+ T cells from PBMCs. This sample's subset: CD45RA+ positively selected. The receptors come from a man aged 18-30 years in good health. Some clones in this sample may be carry-over from other donors' samples.

The V and J genes are TRBV5-1 and TRBJ2-1; 11 bases map to TRBD1. This CDR3 comprises 20 residues. V lost 2 bases, J lost 0 bases, and 13 bases stayed unmatched. The germline gives CDR1 SGHRS, CDR2 YFSETQ. Here the CDR3 DNA reads TGCGCCAGCAGCTTCCTTGGGACAGGGGGAGGGTACCGCTCCTACAATGAGCAGTTCTTC. Protein sequence: CASSFLGTGGGYRSYNEQFF.

V usage is TRBV25-1 and J usage is TRBJ2-5; D is undetermined. The V gene's germline CDR1 is MGHDK and CDR2 SYGVNS. Trimming stripped 6 bases from V and 5 bases from J, with 13 bases between. There are 13 residues in the CDR3. The CDR3 sequence: CASRMGSRETQYF. The CDR3 coding sequence is TGTGCCAGCAGGATGGGCTCGAGGGAGACCCAGTACTTC.

The rearrangement joins TRBV28 to TRBJ2-1; a weak D match, TRBD2 (6 bases). The V and J ends lost 4 bases and 10 bases respectively, with 14 bases between them. Germline V gives CDR1 MDHEN, CDR2 SYDVKM. The CDR3 is 13 residues long. The CDR3 sequence: CASSSTSPSEQFF. The CDR3, as DNA: TGTGCCAGCAGTTCCACTAGCCCTAGCGAGCAGTTCTTC.

The chain uses TRBV7-9 and TRBJ2-1, with 9 bases aligning to TRBD2. J was trimmed by 7 bases and V by 4 bases; bases with no gene match: 11. From germline, CDR1 is SEHNR and CDR2 FQNEAQ (reference sequence). This CDR3 has 16 residues. The CDR3 DNA follows: TGTGCCAGCAGCTGGAGTAGCGGGAGTAGGGGGAATGAGCAGTTCTTC. Amino acid sequence: CASSWSSGSRGNEQFF. Variable domain in full (rest from reference TRBV7-9 and TRBJ2-1): DTGVSQNPRHKITKRGQNVTFRCDPISEHNRLYWYRQTLGQGPEFLTYFQNEAQLEKSRLLSDRFSAERPKGSFSTLEIQRTEQGDSAMYLCASSWSSGSRGNEQFFGPGTRLTVL.

V and J are TRBV4-1 and TRBJ1-5, with D tentatively TRBD1 (5 bases). Trimming took 2 bases from V and 4 from J, leaving 15 bases between them. The germline V gene has CDR1 MGHRA and CDR2 YSYEKL. The CDR3 extends over 16 amino acids. This CDR3 is CASSQMRGPRNQPQHF. As DNA, the CDR3 is TGCGCCAGCAGCCAAATGAGGGGACCCCGGAATCAGCCCCAGCATTTT.

This rearrangement joins TRBV7-2 to TRBJ1-5; the D gene is possibly TRBD1 (6 bases). The CDR3 runs 15 residues. The V and J ends lost 1 base and 7 bases respectively, with 14 bases between them. CDR1 is SGHTA, CDR2 FQGNSA, per germline. CDR3 sequence (DNA): TGTGCCAGCAGCTTAGTCTGGGGGGGCGGGCAGCCCCAGCATTTT. Amino acid sequence: CASSLVWGGGQPQHF.

This clone was seen just once. The chain has TRBV27 and TRBJ2-1; D gene ambiguous. The CDR3 has 17 amino acids. The germline V and J ends were trimmed by 7 bases and 6 bases, with 25 bases remaining between them. CDR1 is MNHEY, CDR2 SMNVEV, per germline (reference sequence). CDR3 sequence (DNA): TGTGCCAGCACCCCGTTCGGCAGCGCCCAATCACTCAATGAGCAGTTCTTC. It specifies CASTPFGSAQSLNEQFF.

The J gene is TRBJ2-5, the V gene TRBV2; 12 nucleotides agree with TRBD2. The CDR3 loop spans 14 amino acids. Trimming took 8 bases from V and 7 from J; bases not matched to a gene: 8. Germline V lookup: CDR1 SNHLY, CDR2 FYNNEI. This chain's CDR3 is CASPLSSGGGTQYF. As DNA, the CDR3 is TGTGCCAGCCCCCTCTCTAGCGGGGGGGGGACCCAGTACTTC.

The chain has TRBV13 and TRBJ2-5, with TRBD2 matching 7 bases. Germline CDR1 reads PRHDT; CDR2 reads FYEKMQ (reference sequence). V gave up 6 bases and J gave up 4 bases; unmatched junction bases: 11. CDR3 length: 15 residues. The CDR3 protein is CASSRAGEVAETQYF. The CDR3 DNA reads TGTGCCAGCAGTCGCGCGGGAGAGGTCGCAGAGACCCAGTACTTC.

The gene calls are TRBV5-4 and TRBJ2-7; D gene ambiguous. The V end lost 4 bases, the J end lost 0 bases, and 17 bases lay between the germline ends. Germline values: CDR1 SGHNT, CDR2 YYREEE (reference sequence). The CDR3 runs 16 residues. As DNA, the CDR3 is TGTGCCAGCAGCAGTGGGGTTGTGGGATTCTCCTACGAGCAGTACTTC. The encoded protein is CASSSGVVGFSYEQYF. The full variable domain, in which reference TRBV5-4 and TRBJ2-7 provide the parts outside the CDR3, is ETGVTQSPTHLIKTRGQQVTLRCSSQSGHNTVSWYQQALGQGPQFIFQYYREEENGRGNFPPRFSGLQFPNYSSELNVNALELDDSALYLCASSSGVVGFSYEQYFGPGTRLTVT.

The chain uses TRBV5-1 and TRBJ2-1, with 11 bases aligning to TRBD1. Germline V gives CDR1 SGHRS, CDR2 YFSETQ. V shed 4 bases and J 3 bases; nucleotides not matched to a gene: 6. This CDR3 has 16 residues. For the CDR3, the DNA is TGCGCCAGCAGCCTAACCGGGACAGGGGGCTACAATGAGCAGTTCTTC. Its translation: CASSLTGTGGYNEQFF.

This clone was counted a single time. The chain links TRBV4-1 to TRBJ2-1; TRBD2 might be the D (6 bases). The germline V gene encodes CDR1 MGHRA and CDR2 YSYEKL. Trimming removed 1 base from V and 7 bases from J, with 14 bases in between. The CDR3 extends over 15 amino acids. Written as DNA, the CDR3 is TGCGCCAGCAGCCAAGCGGGGGTGGGTTCTAATGAGCAGTTCTTC. Its protein product is CASSQAGVGSNEQFF.

This clone has a single count. This sequence joins TRBV5-4 and TRBJ1-4; perhaps TRBD1 as D (5 bases). CDR3 length equals 13 residues. V was pared by 2 bases and J by 8 bases, with 10 bases between. CDR1 SGHNT and CDR2 YYREEE come from the germline V gene (reference sequence). The CDR3 spells CASSLRGGEKLFF. CDR3 sequence (DNA): TGTGCCAGCAGCTTAAGGGGAGGGGAAAAACTGTTTTTT.

The chain is built from TRBV7-8 and TRBJ2-2; 14 nucleotides align to TRBD2. The germline CDR1 and CDR2 sequences are SGHVS and FQNEAQ. The length of the CDR3 is 19 residues. After removal of 5 bases from V and 6 bases from J, the junction contained 14 bases not matched to a gene. The CDR3 DNA reads TGTGCCAGCAGCCGACTCGGACTAGCGGGAGGAGAGGGGGCCGGGGAGCTGTTTTTT. This translates into CASSRLGLAGGEGAGELFF.

The chain recombines TRBV5-1 with TRBJ2-3; the D is unclear. CDR3 size: 15 residues. Trimming shortened V by 6 bases and J by 0 bases, and 14 bases separated the two germline ends. Germline CDR1 SGHRS, CDR2 YFSETQ. CDR3 in amino acids: CASMARGHSTDTQYF. The CDR3 DNA is TGCGCCAGCATGGCTCGAGGCCACAGCACAGATACGCAGTATTTT. The complete variable domain, with remaining parts taken from reference TRBV5-1 and TRBJ2-3, reads KAGVTQTPRYLIKTRGQQVTLSCSPISGHRSVSWYQQTPGQGLQFLFEYFSETQRNKGNFPGRFSGRQFSNSRSEMNVSTLELGDSALYLCASMARGHSTDTQYFGPGTRLTVL.

Worth noting for this clone: Within the sample, other DNA sequences also encode this same CDR3. The chain combines TRBV7-9 with TRBJ2-1; D remains unclear. The CDR3 totals 14 residues. Germline V CDR1 and CDR2: SEHNR, FQNEAQ (reference sequence). Trimming cost V 0 bases and J 2 bases, with 5 bases left between them. CDR3 residues: CASSLAGAYNEQFF. The DNA of the CDR3 is TGTGCCAGCAGCTTAGCTGGGGCCTACAATGAGCAGTTCTTC.

V gene TRBV28 combines with J gene TRBJ2-7, with TRBD2 identical over 8 bases. CDR1 is MDHEN, CDR2 SYDVKM, per germline. The CDR3 loop spans 16 amino acids. Trimming took 4 bases from V and 2 from J; bases not matched to a gene: 10. The CDR3 DNA is TGTGCCAGCAGTTCCCCCTTTAGCGGGGCGACCTACGAGCAGTACTTC. Residues: CASSSPFSGATYEQYF.

The chain is built from TRBV7-9 and TRBJ2-1; TRBD1 agrees at 8 bases. CDR1 is SEHNR and CDR2 is FQNEAQ in the germline V gene (reference sequence). J was trimmed by 7 bases and V by 7 bases; bases with no gene match: 12. The CDR3 sequence is 15 residues long. CDR3 nucleotides: TGTGCCAGCATACAACGGACAGGGATGGAGAATGAGCAGTTCTTC. Protein product: CASIQRTGMENEQFF.

The chain uses TRBV7-3 and TRBJ1-1, with D possibly being TRBD1 (6 bases). This CDR3 is built from 13 residues. V dropped 7 bases and J dropped 4 bases, with 13 bases sitting between them. Germline V gene data show CDR1 as SGHTA and CDR2 as FQGTGA. This chain's CDR3 is CASKQTGTTEAFF. CDR3 DNA: TGTGCCAGCAAGCAAACAGGGACCACTGAAGCTTTCTTT.

V gene TRBV27 combines with J gene TRBJ2-5; 8 bases map to TRBD2. CDR1 and CDR2 from the germline V gene are MNHEY and SMNVEV (reference sequence). Trimming at V came to 5 bases and at J to 7 bases, leaving 12 bases not matched to a gene. CDR3 length: 15 amino acids. The CDR3 coding sequence is TGTGCCAGCAGTCAGATAGCGGGACGGGGGGGGACCCAGTACTTC. Amino acids: CASSQIAGRGGTQYF.

The V and J genes are TRBV12-1 and TRBJ2-1. TRBV12-1 is labeled a pseudogene. The CDR3 runs to 16 residues. The CDR3, as DNA: TGTGCCAGCAGCCCCAGGGACGGAGCAGGGCTCAATGAGCAGTTCTTC. Translated: CASSPRDGAGLNEQFF.

This clone occurred once. The chain is built from TRBV5-4 and TRBJ1-1; D gene ambiguous. This CDR3 is built from 15 residues. Trimming cost V 0 bases and J 2 bases, with 11 bases left between them. The germline CDR1 and CDR2 sequences are SGHNT and YYREEE (reference sequence). The CDR3: CASSLGQIRNTEAFF. Written as DNA, the CDR3 is TGTGCCAGCAGCTTGGGTCAGATTCGTAACACTGAAGCTTTCTTT.

V is TRBV6-5 and J is TRBJ1-2; no firm D call. Per the germline V gene, CDR1 is MNHEY and CDR2 is SVGAGI. V shed 8 bases and J shed 7 bases, with 8 bases lying between them. This CDR3 is 10 amino acids long. The CDR3 reads CASRRFGYTF. The CDR3 DNA is TGTGCCAGCCGGAGGTTTGGCTACACCTTC.

The rearrangement uses TRBV4-1 and TRBJ1-1; D is ambiguous. V gave up 4 bases and J gave up 1 base, with 10 bases separating them. Per the germline V gene, CDR1 is MGHRA and CDR2 is YSYEKL. The CDR3 totals 14 residues. The CDR3 region is CASSLYAGNTEAFF. Here the CDR3 DNA reads TGCGCCAGCAGCCTATATGCTGGGAACACTGAAGCTTTCTTT.

The rearrangement links TRBV6-6 to TRBJ2-5; 7 bases align to TRBD2. CDR3 length equals 15 residues. Trimming cost V 0 bases and J 5 bases; bases outside gene matches: 6. Germline CDR1 MNHNY, CDR2 SVGAGI (reference sequence). The CDR3 nucleotides read TGTGCCAGCAGTTACTCCGGCGGGAGAGGCGAGACCCAGTACTTC. Translating gives CASSYSGGRGETQYF.

This clone was counted a single time. The chain carries TRBV28 and TRBJ2-7; D not resolved. CDR1 MDHEN and CDR2 SYDVKM come from the germline V gene. The length of the CDR3 is 16 residues. The V end was cut by 4 bases, the J end by 5 bases, with 21 bases between. CDR3 sequence reads: CASSYSLLVTTNEQYF. Here the CDR3 DNA reads TGTGCCAGCAGTTACAGTTTATTGGTTACCACTAACGAGCAGTACTTC.